A selection of T cell receptor beta chains follows, all from one sample in a study of blood T cell repertoires in COVID-19. Clones were sequenced by immunoSEQ multiplex PCR, and TCRdb holds only the in-frame ones, with some missing. The table records about 35,000 clones, 75% to 85% of them present only once. Input material: peripheral blood. Receptors originate from a woman aged 70-85 years with acute or convalescent COVID-19. The CDR3 runs from the conserved cysteine through the conserved F or W. A D gene is named only where the DNA matches it firmly. The size entry is marked missing in some rows and otherwise reads once, few, many or a size class.

clone_size j_call cdr3_length d_call v_call cdr3_aa cdr3_nt
. TRBJ2-1 14 TRBD2 TRBV5-1 CASSLGLAGDKQFF TGCGCCAGCAGCTTGGGACTAGCGGGGGACAAGCAGTTCTTC
. TRBJ1-6 14 TRBD1 TRBV5-1 CASSLGQGNSPLHF TGCGCCAGCAGCTTGGGACAGGGGAATTCACCCCTCCACTTT
. TRBJ2-3 17 TRBD1 TRBV10-3 CAISERTGRPSTDTQYF TGTGCCATCAGTGAGAGGACAGGGCGACCTAGCACAGATACGCAGTATTTT
. TRBJ1-2 12 . TRBV11-2 CASSLVDRSYTF TGTGCCAGCAGCTTAGTCGACAGAAGCTACACCTTC
. TRBJ2-7 13 TRBD2 TRBV6-5 CASISGTSHEQYF TGTGCCAGCATCTCCGGGACTAGTCACGAGCAGTACTTC
many TRBJ2-1 15 . TRBV7-2 CASSLVGTSYNEQFF TGTGCCAGCAGCTTAGTTGGGACTTCCTACAATGAGCAGTTCTTC
. TRBJ2-1 14 TRBD1 TRBV10-1 CASSRDRGSWEQFF TGCGCCAGCAGTCGGGACAGGGGGTCTTGGGAGCAGTTCTTC
. TRBJ1-5 14 . TRBV6-6 CASSSPGEHQPQHF TGTGCCAGCAGTTCCCCGGGGGAACATCAGCCCCAGCATTTT
. TRBJ2-1 13 . TRBV19 CASRAGTNNEQFF TGTGCCAGTAGAGCGGGTACTAACAATGAGCAGTTCTTC
. TRBJ2-7 17 TRBD2 TRBV5-1 CASSRGGVGLLVDEQYF TGCGCCAGCAGCCGGGGGGGCGTAGGTTTGCTGGTGGACGAGCAGTACTTC
. TRBJ1-5 14 . TRBV29-1 CSVVVSNTRQPQHF TGCAGCGTTGTGGTCAGCAATACTAGGCAGCCCCAGCATTTT
once TRBJ1-4 15 . TRBV5-1 CASSLTRGSSEKLFF TGCGCCAGCAGCTTGACAAGGGGCAGTAGTGAAAAACTGTTTTTT
few TRBJ1-5 13 . TRBV12-5 CASGLSVNQPQHF TGTGCTAGTGGTTTGTCAGTAAATCAGCCCCAGCATTTT
. TRBJ1-4 15 TRBD1 TRBV29-1 CSVLSTGVTNEKLFF TGCAGCGTTCTCTCCACAGGGGTAACTAATGAAAAACTGTTTTTT
. TRBJ1-4 16 . TRBV29-1 CSALTLDSATNEKLFF TGCAGCGCCTTGACCCTAGACAGTGCAACTAATGAAAAACTGTTTTTT
once TRBJ2-3 16 TRBD2 TRBV5-1 CASSAIAGASTDTQYF TGCGCCAGCAGCGCGATAGCGGGGGCTAGCACAGATACGCAGTATTTT
once TRBJ2-7 16 TRBD1 TRBV18 CASSPAGQGYGYEQYF TGTGCCAGCTCACCAGCGGGACAGGGGTACGGCTACGAGCAGTACTTC
. TRBJ2-7 11 . TRBV28 CASSLEAKQYF TGTGCCAGCAGTTTAGAGGCGAAGCAGTACTTC
. TRBJ2-1 13 . TRBV6-4 CASSEAAYNEQFF TGTGCCAGCAGTGAGGCAGCCTACAATGAGCAGTTCTTC
once TRBJ2-3 14 TRBD2 TRBV6-1 CASSVAGSEGTQYF TGTGCCAGCAGTGTAGCGGGGTCTGAGGGTACGCAGTATTTT
few TRBJ2-7 17 TRBD2 TRBV10-3 CAISELLGLAASYEQYF TGTGCCATCAGTGAGTTGCTGGGACTAGCGGCCTCCTACGAGCAGTACTTC
. TRBJ1-5 15 . TRBV3-1/TRBV3-2 CASSQGAVPNQPQHF TGTGCCAGCAGCCAAGGGGCAGTTCCCAATCAGCCCCAGCATTTT
. TRBJ2-7 14 . TRBV4-1 CASSQPYGGHEQYF TGCGCCAGCAGCCAACCCTACGGTGGGCACGAGCAGTACTTC
. TRBJ1-4 15 TRBD1 TRBV6-5 CASTPNRGRNEKLFF TGTGCCAGCACCCCTAACAGGGGGCGTAATGAAAAACTGTTTTTT
. TRBJ2-1 16 TRBD2 TRBV11-2 CASSLGLAGALNEQFF TGTGCCAGCAGCTTAGGACTAGCGGGGGCCCTGAATGAGCAGTTCTTC
. TRBJ2-2 13 . TRBV27 CASSLFSYGELFF TGTGCCAGCAGTTTATTTAGTTACGGGGAGCTGTTTTTT
. TRBJ1-2 13 . TRBV10-3 CAISAVVNYGYTF TGTGCCATCAGTGCGGTTGTTAACTATGGCTACACCTTC
. TRBJ2-1 15 . TRBV19 CASSIEDGPYNEQFF TGTGCCAGTAGTATTGAGGATGGTCCCTACAATGAGCAGTTCTTC
few TRBJ1-4 13 . TRBV12-3/TRBV12-4 CASSRAGYEKLFF TGTGCCAGCAGTAGGGCAGGGTATGAAAAACTGTTTTTT